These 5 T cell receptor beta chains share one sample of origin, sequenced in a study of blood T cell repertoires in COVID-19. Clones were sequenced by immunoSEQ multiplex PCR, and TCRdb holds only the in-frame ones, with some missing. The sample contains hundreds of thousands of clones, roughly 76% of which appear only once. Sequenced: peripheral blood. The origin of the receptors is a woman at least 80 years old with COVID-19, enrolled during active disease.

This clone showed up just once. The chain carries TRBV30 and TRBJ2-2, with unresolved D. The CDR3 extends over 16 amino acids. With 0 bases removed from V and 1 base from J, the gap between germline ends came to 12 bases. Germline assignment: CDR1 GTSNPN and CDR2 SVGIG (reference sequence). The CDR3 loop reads CAWSVLSAGNTGELFF. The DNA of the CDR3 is TGTGCCTGGAGTGTACTTTCGGCAGGGAACACCGGGGAGCTGTTTTTT.

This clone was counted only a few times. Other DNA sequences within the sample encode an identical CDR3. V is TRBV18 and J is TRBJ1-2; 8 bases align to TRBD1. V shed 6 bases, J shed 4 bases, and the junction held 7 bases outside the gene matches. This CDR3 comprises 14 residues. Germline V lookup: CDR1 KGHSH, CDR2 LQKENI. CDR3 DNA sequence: TGTGCCAGCTCGCCCGGACAGGGTCCCTATGGCTACACCTTC. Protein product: CASSPGQGPYGYTF. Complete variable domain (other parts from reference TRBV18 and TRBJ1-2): NAGVMQNPRHLVRRRGQEARLRCSPMKGHSHVYWYRQLPEEGLKFMVYLQKENIIDESGMPKERFSAEFPKEGPSILRIQQVVRGDSAAYFCASSPGQGPYGYTFGSGTRLTVV.

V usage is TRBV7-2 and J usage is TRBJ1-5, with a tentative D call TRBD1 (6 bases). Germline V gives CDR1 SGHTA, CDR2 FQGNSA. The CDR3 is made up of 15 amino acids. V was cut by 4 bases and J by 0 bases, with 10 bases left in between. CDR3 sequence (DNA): TGTGCCAGCAGCTCCGGGACAATTAGCAATCAGCCCCAGCATTTT. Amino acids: CASSSGTISNQPQHF.

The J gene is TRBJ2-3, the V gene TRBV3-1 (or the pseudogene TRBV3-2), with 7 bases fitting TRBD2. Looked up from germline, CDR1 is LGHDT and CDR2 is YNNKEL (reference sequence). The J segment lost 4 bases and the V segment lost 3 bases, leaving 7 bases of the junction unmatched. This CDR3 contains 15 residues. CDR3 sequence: CASSQGRGLADTQYF. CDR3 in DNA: TGTGCCAGCAGCCAGGGGCGAGGACTAGCAGATACGCAGTATTTT.

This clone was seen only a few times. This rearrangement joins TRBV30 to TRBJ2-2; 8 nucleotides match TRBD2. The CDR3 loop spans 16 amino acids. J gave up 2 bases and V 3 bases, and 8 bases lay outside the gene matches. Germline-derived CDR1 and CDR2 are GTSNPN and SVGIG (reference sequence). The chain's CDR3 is CAWRRGLALNTGELFF. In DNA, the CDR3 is TGTGCCTGGAGGAGAGGACTAGCCTTAAACACCGGGGAGCTGTTTTTT. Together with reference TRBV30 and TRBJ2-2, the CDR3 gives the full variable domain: SQTIHQWPATLVQPVGSPLSLECTVEGTSNPNLYWYRQAAGRGLQLLFYSVGIGQISSEVPQNLSASRPQDRQFILSSKKLLLSDSGFYLCAWRRGLALNTGELFFGEGSRLTVL.